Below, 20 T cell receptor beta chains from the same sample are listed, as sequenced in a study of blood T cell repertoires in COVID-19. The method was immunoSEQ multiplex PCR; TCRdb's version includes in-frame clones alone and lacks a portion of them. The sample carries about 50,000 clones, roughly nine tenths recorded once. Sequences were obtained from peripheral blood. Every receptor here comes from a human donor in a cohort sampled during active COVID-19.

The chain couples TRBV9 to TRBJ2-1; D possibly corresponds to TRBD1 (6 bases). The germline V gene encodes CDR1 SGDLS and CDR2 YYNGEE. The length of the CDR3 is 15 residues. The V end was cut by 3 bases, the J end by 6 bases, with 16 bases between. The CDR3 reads CASSATDSTANEQFF. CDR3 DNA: TGTGCCAGCAGCGCCACGGACAGTACGGCCAATGAGCAGTTCTTC.

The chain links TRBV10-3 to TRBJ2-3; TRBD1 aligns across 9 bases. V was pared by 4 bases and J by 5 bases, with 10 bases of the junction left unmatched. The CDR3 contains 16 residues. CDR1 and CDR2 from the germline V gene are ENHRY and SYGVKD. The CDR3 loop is CAISAPEGQGLDTQYF. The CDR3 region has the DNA TGTGCCATCAGTGCCCCGGAGGGACAGGGATTAGATACGCAGTATTTT.

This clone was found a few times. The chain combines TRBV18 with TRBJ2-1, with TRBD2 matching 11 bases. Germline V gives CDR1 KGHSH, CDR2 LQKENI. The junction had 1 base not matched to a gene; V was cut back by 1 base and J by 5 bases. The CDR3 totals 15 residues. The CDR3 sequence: CASSPQTSGNNEQFF. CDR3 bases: TGTGCCAGCTCACCACAGACTAGCGGGAACAATGAGCAGTTCTTC.

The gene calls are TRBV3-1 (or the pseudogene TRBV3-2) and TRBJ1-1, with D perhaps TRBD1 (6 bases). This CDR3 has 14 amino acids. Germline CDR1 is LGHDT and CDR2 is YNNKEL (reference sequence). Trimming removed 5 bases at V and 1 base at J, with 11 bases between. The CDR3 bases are TGTGCCAGCAGCTACCGGACAGAGAACACTGAAGCTTTCTTT. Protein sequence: CASSYRTENTEAFF.

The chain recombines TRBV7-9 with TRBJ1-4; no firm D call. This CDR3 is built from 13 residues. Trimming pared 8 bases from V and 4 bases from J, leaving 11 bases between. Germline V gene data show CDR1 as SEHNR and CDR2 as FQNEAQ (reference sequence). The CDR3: CASPEANNEKLFF. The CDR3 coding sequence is TGTGCCAGCCCGGAGGCTAATAATGAAAAACTGTTTTTT.

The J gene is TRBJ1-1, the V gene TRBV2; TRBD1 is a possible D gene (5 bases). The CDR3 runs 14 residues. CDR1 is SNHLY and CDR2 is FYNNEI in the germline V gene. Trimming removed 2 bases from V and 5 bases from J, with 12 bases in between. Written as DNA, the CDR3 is TGTGCCAGCAGTGAACGACAGTACACAACTGAAGCTTTCTTT. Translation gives CASSERQYTTEAFF. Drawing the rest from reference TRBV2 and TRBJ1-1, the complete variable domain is EPEVTQTPSHQVTQMGQEVILRCVPISNHLYFYWYRQILGQKVEFLVSFYNNEISEKSEIFDDQFSVERPDGSNFTLKIRSTKLEDSAMYFCASSERQYTTEAFFGQGTRLTVV.

CDR3 DNA sequence: TGTGCCAGCAGCCAAGAACTAGCAGCATACAATGAGCAGTTCTTC. Its translation: CASSQELAAYNEQFF. The chain combines TRBV3-1 (or the pseudogene TRBV3-2) with TRBJ2-1, with TRBD2 as a possible D gene (6 bases). The CDR3 length is 15 residues. Germline V gene lookup returns CDR1 LGHDT and CDR2 YNNKEL (reference sequence). Trimming removed 0 bases at V and 4 bases at J, with 10 bases between.

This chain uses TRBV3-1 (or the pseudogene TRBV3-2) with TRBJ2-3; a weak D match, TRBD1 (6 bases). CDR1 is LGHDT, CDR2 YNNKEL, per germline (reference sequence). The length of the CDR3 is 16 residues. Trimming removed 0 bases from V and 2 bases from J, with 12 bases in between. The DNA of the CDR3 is TGTGCCAGCAGCCAAGATTTCAGGGGTTACACAGATACGCAGTATTTT. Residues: CASSQDFRGYTDTQYF.

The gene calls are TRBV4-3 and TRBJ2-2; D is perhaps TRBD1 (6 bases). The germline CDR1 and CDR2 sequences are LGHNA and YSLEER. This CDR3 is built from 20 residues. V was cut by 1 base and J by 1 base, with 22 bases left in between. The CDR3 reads CASSQVNRVPTSMNTGELFF. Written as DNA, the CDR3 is TGCGCCAGCAGCCAAGTCAACAGGGTGCCGACTTCCATGAACACCGGGGAGCTGTTTTTT.

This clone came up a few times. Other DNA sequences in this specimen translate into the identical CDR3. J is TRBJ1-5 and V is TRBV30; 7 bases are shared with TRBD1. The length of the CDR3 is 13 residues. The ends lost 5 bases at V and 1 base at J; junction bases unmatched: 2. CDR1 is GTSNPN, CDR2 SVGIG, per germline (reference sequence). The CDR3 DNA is TGTGCCTGGGGGACAGACAGCAATCAGCCCCAGCATTTT. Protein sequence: CAWGTDSNQPQHF.

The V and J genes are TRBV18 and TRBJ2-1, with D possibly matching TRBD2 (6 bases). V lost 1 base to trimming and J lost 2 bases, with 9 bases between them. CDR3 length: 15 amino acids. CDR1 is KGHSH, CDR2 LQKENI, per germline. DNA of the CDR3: TGTGCCAGCTCACCACTACCGGGGGCCTACAATGAGCAGTTCTTC. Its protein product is CASSPLPGAYNEQFF.

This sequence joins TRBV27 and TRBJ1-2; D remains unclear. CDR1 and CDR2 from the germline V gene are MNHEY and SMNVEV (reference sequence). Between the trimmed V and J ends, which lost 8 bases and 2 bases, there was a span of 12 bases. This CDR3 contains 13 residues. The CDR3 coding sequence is TGTGCCAGCGCCCGAGGAGGGAACTATGGCTACACCTTC. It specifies CASARGGNYGYTF.

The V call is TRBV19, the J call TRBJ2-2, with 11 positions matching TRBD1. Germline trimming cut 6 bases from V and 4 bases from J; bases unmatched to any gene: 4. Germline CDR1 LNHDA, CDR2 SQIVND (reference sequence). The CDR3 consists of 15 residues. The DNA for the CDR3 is TGTGCCAGTAGCGGGGACAGGGGGACCACCGGGGAGCTGTTTTTT. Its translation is CASSGDRGTTGELFF.

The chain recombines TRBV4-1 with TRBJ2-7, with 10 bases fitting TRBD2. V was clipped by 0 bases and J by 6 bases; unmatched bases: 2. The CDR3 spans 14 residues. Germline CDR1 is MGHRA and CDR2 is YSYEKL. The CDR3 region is CASSQDRTSGEQYF. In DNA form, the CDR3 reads TGCGCCAGCAGCCAAGATCGGACTAGCGGCGAGCAGTACTTC.

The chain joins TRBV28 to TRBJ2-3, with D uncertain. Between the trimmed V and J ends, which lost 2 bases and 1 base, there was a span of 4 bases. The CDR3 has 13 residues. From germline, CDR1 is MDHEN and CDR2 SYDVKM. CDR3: CASSLRGTDTQYF. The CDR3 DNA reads TGTGCCAGCAGTTTACGAGGCACAGATACGCAGTATTTT.

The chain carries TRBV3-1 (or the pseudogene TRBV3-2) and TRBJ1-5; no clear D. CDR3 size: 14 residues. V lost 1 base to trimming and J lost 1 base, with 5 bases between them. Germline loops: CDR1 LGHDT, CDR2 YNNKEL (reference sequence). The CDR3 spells CASSQVGSNQPQHF. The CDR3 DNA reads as TGTGCCAGCAGCCAAGTCGGGAGCAATCAGCCCCAGCATTTT.

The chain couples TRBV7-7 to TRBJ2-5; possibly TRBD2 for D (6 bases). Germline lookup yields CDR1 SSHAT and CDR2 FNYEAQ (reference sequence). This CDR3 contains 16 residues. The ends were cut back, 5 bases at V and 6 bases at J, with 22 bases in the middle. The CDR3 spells CASSKEGGTDRKTQYF. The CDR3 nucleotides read TGTGCCAGCAGCAAAGAAGGCGGGACCGACCGGAAGACCCAGTACTTC.

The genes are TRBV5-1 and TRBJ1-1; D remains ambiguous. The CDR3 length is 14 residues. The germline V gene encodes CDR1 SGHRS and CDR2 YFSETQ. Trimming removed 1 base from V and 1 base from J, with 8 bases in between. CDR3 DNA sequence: TGCGCCAGCAGCTTGTTACCAGGGAACACTGAAGCTTTCTTT. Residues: CASSLLPGNTEAFF.

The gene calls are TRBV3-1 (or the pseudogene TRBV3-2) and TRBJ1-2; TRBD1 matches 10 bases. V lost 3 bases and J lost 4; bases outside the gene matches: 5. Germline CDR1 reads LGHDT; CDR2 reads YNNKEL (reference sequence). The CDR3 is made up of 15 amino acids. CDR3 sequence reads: CASSQRGQGSYGYTF. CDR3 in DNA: TGTGCCAGCAGCCAGCGGGGACAGGGGTCCTATGGCTACACCTTC.

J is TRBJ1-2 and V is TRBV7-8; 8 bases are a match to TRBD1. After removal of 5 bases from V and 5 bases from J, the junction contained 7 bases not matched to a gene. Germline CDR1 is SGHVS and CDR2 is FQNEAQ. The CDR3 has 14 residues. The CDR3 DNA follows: TGTGCCAGCAGCCCCGGACAGGGAGGGTATGGCTACACCTTC. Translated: CASSPGQGGYGYTF.